The next 31 T cell receptor beta chains were all read from a single sample in a study of CD8+CD57+ T cells in acquired aplastic anemia. Template material for TCR beta VDJ and CDR3 profiling consisted of genomic DNA. TCRdb re-derived calls from the reads in MiXCR, one entry per CDR3 protein. The table records fewer than 200,000 distinct CDR3 sequences, roughly 43% of them present only once. Whoever was chosen for sequencing had shown CD8+CD57+ cell expansion by flow cytometry. Material for sequencing was sorted CD4+, CD8+, or CD8+CD57+ T cells (not recorded which) from PBMCs. These receptors came from a human donor with aplastic anemia.

Sample share makes this clonotype medium-sized. The chain recombines TRBV10-3 with TRBJ2-6; maybe TRBD1 (5 bases). The ends were cut back, 7 bases at V and 2 bases at J, with 6 bases in the middle. CDR1 is ENHRY and CDR2 is SYGVKD in the germline V gene. The CDR3 sequence is 13 residues long. As DNA, the CDR3 is TGTGCCATCATGGACACTGGGGCCAACGTCCTGACTTTC. Translated: CAIMDTGANVLTF.

The V call is TRBV6-5, the J call TRBJ1-2; D remains unclear. The CDR3 contains 13 residues. The germline CDR1 and CDR2 sequences are MNHEY and SVGAGI. Trimming took off 2 bases at V and 1 base at J, with 5 bases between the two ends. The CDR3 loop reads CASSYGLNYGYTF. CDR3 nucleotide sequence: TGTGCCAGCAGTTACGGTCTTAACTATGGCTACACCTTC.

This chain uses TRBV19 with TRBJ2-1; maybe TRBD2 (5 bases). CDR1 is LNHDA, CDR2 SQIVND, per germline (reference sequence). V was pared by 3 bases and J by 5 bases, with 14 bases between. The CDR3 consists of 15 residues. CDR3 in DNA: TGTGCCAGTAGTATTTACCGCGGGCTCAACAATGAGCAGTTCTTC. It specifies CASSIYRGLNNEQFF.

This clonotype was detected a few times. The rearrangement links TRBV3-1 to TRBJ2-5; 10 positions agree with TRBD2. The germline V gene has CDR1 LGHDT and CDR2 YNNKEL (reference sequence). The CDR3 loop spans 16 amino acids. Trimming cost V 1 base and J 4 bases; bases outside gene matches: 6. CDR3 sequence reads: CASSQVPSGGRETQYF. CDR3 sequence (DNA): TGTGCCAGCAGCCAAGTCCCTAGCGGGGGTAGAGAGACCCAGTACTTC.

This clonotype has a handful of counts. V and J are TRBV10-1 and TRBJ2-7; a possible D gene is TRBD1 (6 bases). In germline, CDR1 is WNHNN, CDR2 SYGVQD (reference sequence). V shed 3 bases and J shed 7 bases, with 16 bases lying between them. The CDR3 loop spans 14 amino acids. The CDR3: CASSDWGPSGEQYF. CDR3 in DNA: TGCGCCAGCAGTGACTGGGGGCCCTCGGGGGAGCAGTACTTC.

The table lists this clonotype with a few counts. The chain uses TRBV4-1 and TRBJ1-1; TRBD1 matches at 9 bases. The germline CDR1 and CDR2 sequences are MGHRA and YSYEKL. V was pared by 3 bases and J by 3 bases, with 8 bases of the junction left unmatched. The CDR3 totals 16 residues. The chain's CDR3 is CASSHVTGGADTEAFF. The DNA for the CDR3 is TGCGCCAGCAGCCACGTAACAGGGGGCGCAGACACTGAAGCTTTCTTT.

The chain recombines TRBV27 with TRBJ2-2; the D is unclear. The CDR3 is made up of 12 amino acids. Germline values: CDR1 MNHEY, CDR2 SMNVEV (reference sequence). Deletions cut 8 bases from V and 7 bases from J, with 11 bases between. The CDR3 reads CASRYGHGELFF. The CDR3 DNA is TGTGCCAGCCGATACGGGCACGGGGAGCTGTTTTTT.

Turning to this clonotype: No conserved phenylalanine or tryptophan is present at the end of the CDR3, so a read error is the likely explanation. The chain employs TRBV2 and TRBJ1-4; D gene uncertain. V lost 4 bases and J 0 bases, leaving 6 bases between the germline ends. Germline V gene data show CDR1 as SNHLY and CDR2 as FYNNEI. This CDR3 has 14 residues. The CDR3 loop reads CASSVGPTNEKLFY. The DNA for the CDR3 is TGTGCCAGCAGTGTTGGGCCAACTAATGAAAAACTGTTTTAT.

The genes are TRBV7-9 and TRBJ2-3; 12 bases fit TRBD2. CDR1 is SEHNR and CDR2 is FQNEAQ in the germline V gene (reference sequence). J gave up 2 bases and V 2 bases, and 2 bases lay outside the gene matches. The CDR3 has 16 residues. The CDR3 bases are TGTGCCAGCAGCTTAAGACTAGCGGGGGACACAGATACGCAGTATTTT. Translated: CASSLRLAGDTDTQYF.

This clonotype was counted ten times or more. The chain uses TRBV7-2 and TRBJ1-2; perhaps TRBD1 as D (5 bases). V shed 0 bases and J shed 2 bases, with 10 bases lying between them. CDR1 and CDR2 (germline): SGHTA, FQGNSA. The CDR3 loop spans 15 amino acids. CDR3 sequence (DNA): TGTGCCAGCAGCTTAGCGTTGGGGACCAACTATGGCTACACCTTC. Translating it yields CASSLALGTNYGYTF.

The genes are TRBV24-1 and TRBJ2-3; D is tentatively TRBD1 or TRBD2 (5 bases each). CDR1 KGHDR and CDR2 SFDVKD come from the germline V gene. CDR3 size: 16 residues. V was clipped by 7 bases and J by 5 bases, with 21 bases between them. For the CDR3, the DNA is TGTGCCACCAGCCCCGCCGGAGGCAGGGCCAGAGATACGCAGTATTTT. Its translation is CATSPAGGRARDTQYF.

Notes on this clonotype: A much larger clone sits a single nucleotide away, making a read error possible. This chain uses TRBV5-1 with TRBJ1-1; no clear D. The CDR3 is made up of 14 amino acids. Germline lookup yields CDR1 SGHRS and CDR2 YFSETQ. For the CDR3, the DNA is TGCGCCAGCAGCTTGGAGGCGGGAGACACTGAAGCTCTCTTT. As protein: CASSLEAGDTEALF.

This clonotype was seen at least ten times. This rearrangement joins TRBV20-1 to TRBJ1-1; 7 bases line up with TRBD1. There are 13 residues in the CDR3. CDR1 and CDR2 from the germline V gene are DFQATT and SNEGSKA (reference sequence). The V gene end was trimmed by 6 bases and the J gene end by 3 bases; junction bases not matched to a gene: 7. This CDR3 is CSARRDRDTEAFF. In nucleotides, the CDR3 is TGCAGTGCGCGCCGGGACAGAGACACTGAAGCTTTCTTT.

There are many counts of this clonotype. The chain is built from TRBV7-3 and TRBJ2-2; D call uncertain. Trimming stripped 5 bases from V and 1 base from J, with 2 bases between. This CDR3 region has 12 residues. Germline CDR1 is SGHTA and CDR2 is FQGTGA. CDR3 sequence: CASSLNTGELFF. In DNA form, the CDR3 reads TGTGCCAGCAGCCTGAACACCGGGGAGCTGTTTTTT.

This clonotype was seen many times. The chain carries TRBV4-1 and TRBJ1-2; D perhaps matches TRBD1 (5 bases). With 2 bases removed from V and 3 bases from J, the gap between germline ends came to 10 bases. The CDR3 consists of 14 residues. The germline gives CDR1 MGHRA, CDR2 YSYEKL. This CDR3 reads CASSQRGPHYGYTF. CDR3 nucleotide sequence: TGCGCCAGCAGCCAACGGGGCCCCCACTATGGCTACACCTTC.

The sample holds many counts of this clonotype. The gene calls are TRBV19 and TRBJ2-5; D possibly uses TRBD1 or TRBD2 (6 bases each). V shed 6 bases and J shed 4 bases, with 21 bases lying between them. The germline CDR1 and CDR2 sequences are LNHDA and SQIVND (reference sequence). The CDR3 has 16 residues. DNA of the CDR3: TGTGCCAGTAGCGTTATGGGGGGCCGGTTCGTAGAGACCCAGTACTTC. Translating gives CASSVMGGRFVETQYF.

This clonotype occurred once. One base away lies a much larger clone, so this may be a sequencing read error. The chain uses TRBV7-4 and TRBJ1-2, with no clear D. CDR3 length: 12 residues. The germline gives CDR1 SGHVT, CDR2 SQSDAQ. V gave up 6 bases and J gave up 8 bases, with 13 bases separating them. CDR3 coding DNA: TGTGCCAGCAGTTCGGGCCCGGGGGGCTACACCTTC. It translates to CASSSGPGGYTF.

This clonotype was observed many times. The rearrangement links TRBV7-9 to TRBJ2-7, with D perhaps matching TRBD2 (7 bases). The CDR3 spans 13 residues. The germline V and J ends were trimmed by 6 bases and 3 bases, with 12 bases remaining between them. Germline V gene sequence: CDR1 SEHNR, CDR2 FQNEAQ (reference sequence). This CDR3 reads CASSFRGGYEQYF. The DNA for the CDR3 is TGTGCCAGCAGTTTTAGGGGGGGCTACGAGCAGTACTTC.

This clonotype was picked up one time. CDR3 nucleotides: TGTGCCACCAGCAAGAGGACTAGCGGGAGCTACAATGAGCAGTTCTTC. Its translation is CATSKRTSGSYNEQFF. The chain employs TRBV15 and TRBJ2-1, with 13 positions matching TRBD2. CDR3 size: 16 residues. The germline CDR1 and CDR2 sequences are LNHNV and YYDKDF (reference sequence). V gave up 4 bases and J gave up 3 bases; unmatched junction bases: 3.

This clonotype was recorded many times. J is TRBJ1-2 and V is TRBV20-1; TRBD1 matches at 9 bases. The V segment lost 3 bases and the J segment 1 base; nucleotides outside the gene matches: 3. Germline V gene sequence: CDR1 DFQATT, CDR2 SNEGSKA (reference sequence). This CDR3 has 14 amino acids. The CDR3 loop reads CSASGTGINYGYTF. The CDR3 region has the DNA TGCAGTGCTAGCGGGACAGGGATTAACTATGGCTACACCTTC.

This chain connects TRBV19 to TRBJ2-7; either TRBD1 or TRBD2 may supply D (5 bases each). Looked up from germline, CDR1 is LNHDA and CDR2 is SQIVND (reference sequence). There are 13 residues in the CDR3. Trimming removed 2 bases from V and 12 bases from J, with 17 bases in between. DNA for the CDR3: TGTGCCAGTAGTATATACGGGACCCAGGACCTGTACTTC. Its protein product is CASSIYGTQDLYF.

This clonotype was recorded at least ten times. V gene TRBV19 combines with J gene TRBJ2-3; the match to TRBD2 covers 10 bases. The V segment lost 4 bases and the J segment 2 bases; nucleotides outside the gene matches: 3. Per the germline V gene, CDR1 is LNHDA and CDR2 is SQIVND (reference sequence). The CDR3 sequence is 15 residues long. CDR3 bases: TGTGCCAGTAGTAACGGACTAGCGGACACAGATACGCAGTATTTT. This translates into CASSNGLADTDTQYF.

This clonotype was seen repeatedly, ten times or more. The chain uses TRBV7-9 and TRBJ2-1; D possibly corresponds to TRBD1 (6 bases). The CDR3 length is 16 residues. Germline V gene data show CDR1 as SEHNR and CDR2 as FQNEAQ (reference sequence). Trimming removed 5 bases from V and 3 bases from J, with 17 bases in between. CDR3 nucleotide sequence: TGTGCCAGCAGCCCTATAGGGGGTGCCTACTACAATGAGCAGTTCTTC. Translation gives CASSPIGGAYYNEQFF.

The rearrangement joins TRBV10-2 to TRBJ2-2, with D unclear. The V end lost 3 bases, the J end lost 2 bases, and 13 bases lay between the germline ends. This CDR3 is built from 16 residues. Germline CDR1 reads WSHSY; CDR2 reads SAAADI. The CDR3 bases are TGCGCCAGCAGTGATATGCCCGGTGACAACACCGGGGAGCTGTTTTTT. Its protein product is CASSDMPGDNTGELFF.

As for this clonotype: Given a much more abundant clone one base away, this may be a read error. The chain couples TRBV6-1 to TRBJ2-1; no clear D. The germline V gene has CDR1 MNHNS and CDR2 SASEGT. The CDR3 contains 15 residues. DNA for the CDR3: TGTGCCAGCAGTGTTGAGGATAGGTCCTACAATGAGCAGCTCTTC. This sequence encodes CASSVEDRSYNEQLF.

The sample holds a few counts of this clonotype. The chain carries TRBV27 and TRBJ2-1, with no clear D. The CDR3 consists of 15 residues. CDR1 MNHEY and CDR2 SMNVEV come from the germline V gene (reference sequence). The V gene lost 7 bases and the J gene lost 0 bases, with 13 bases spanning the gap. CDR3 in amino acids: CASNPRSSSYNEQFF. DNA for the CDR3: TGTGCCAGCAATCCGCGGTCCAGCTCCTACAATGAGCAGTTCTTC.

The rearrangement links TRBV12-3 or TRBV12-4 to TRBJ2-3; D is unclear. The CDR3 sequence is 13 residues long. V was clipped by 7 bases and J by 0 bases, with 8 bases between them. Here the CDR3 reads CASTATSTDTQYF. The CDR3 bases are TGTGCCAGCACGGCGACGAGCACAGATACGCAGTATTTT.

The chain couples TRBV7-3 to TRBJ2-2; D ambiguous. Germline CDR1 is SGHTA and CDR2 is FQGTGA. V was trimmed by 4 bases and J by 5 bases, leaving 5 bases between them. The CDR3 consists of 12 residues. The CDR3 is CASSYITGELFF. For the CDR3, the DNA is TGTGCCAGCAGCTATATAACCGGGGAGCTGTTTTTT.

The table lists this clonotype with many counts. The chain links TRBV7-2 to TRBJ2-5, with D hard to call. This CDR3 comprises 11 residues. Germline V lookup: CDR1 SGHTA, CDR2 FQGNSA. The V end was cut by 3 bases, the J end by 6 bases, with 5 bases between. The CDR3 protein is CASSFLQTQYF. CDR3 DNA sequence: TGTGCCAGCAGCTTCCTGCAGACCCAGTACTTC.

This clonotype was detected only once. V gene TRBV10-3 combines with J gene TRBJ1-1; no clear D. V was pared by 2 bases and J by 1 base, with 5 bases between. Germline V gene data show CDR1 as ENHRY and CDR2 as SYGVKD. The CDR3 has 13 residues. The CDR3 reads CAISEPQNTEAFF. CDR3 coding DNA: TGTGCCATCAGTGAGCCCCAGAACACTGAAGCTTTCTTT.

The J gene is TRBJ2-4, the V gene TRBV29-1; 8 positions match TRBD1. This CDR3 is built from 13 residues. The junction had 9 bases not matched to a gene; V was cut back by 6 bases and J by 8 bases. Germline assignment: CDR1 SQVTM and CDR2 ANQGSEA. CDR3 DNA: TGCAGCGTCTCACCGACAGGGGAGGACATTCAGTACTTC. Its protein is CSVSPTGEDIQYF. Complete variable domain (other parts from reference TRBV29-1 and TRBJ2-4): SAVISQKPSRDICQRGTSLTIQCQVDSQVTMMFWYRQQPGQSLTLIATANQGSEATYESGFVIDKFPISRPNLTFSTLTVSNMSPEDSSIYLCSVSPTGEDIQYFGAGTRLSVL.